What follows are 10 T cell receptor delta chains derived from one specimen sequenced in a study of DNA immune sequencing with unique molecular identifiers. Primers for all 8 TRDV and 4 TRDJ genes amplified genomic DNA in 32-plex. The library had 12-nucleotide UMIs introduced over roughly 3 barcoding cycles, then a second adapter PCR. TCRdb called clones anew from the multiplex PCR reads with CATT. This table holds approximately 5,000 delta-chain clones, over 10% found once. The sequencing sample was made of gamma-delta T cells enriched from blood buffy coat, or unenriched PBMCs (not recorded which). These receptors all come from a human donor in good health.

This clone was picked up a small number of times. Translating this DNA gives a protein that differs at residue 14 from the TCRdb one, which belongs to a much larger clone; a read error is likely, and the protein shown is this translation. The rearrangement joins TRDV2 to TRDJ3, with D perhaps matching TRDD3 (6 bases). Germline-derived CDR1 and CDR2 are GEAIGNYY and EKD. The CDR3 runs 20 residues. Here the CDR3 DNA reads TGTGCCTGTGACACCTTGGGGACCACGAACGGCTCCTGGGGCACCCGACAGATGTTTTTC. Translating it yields CACDTLGTTNGSWGTRQMFF.

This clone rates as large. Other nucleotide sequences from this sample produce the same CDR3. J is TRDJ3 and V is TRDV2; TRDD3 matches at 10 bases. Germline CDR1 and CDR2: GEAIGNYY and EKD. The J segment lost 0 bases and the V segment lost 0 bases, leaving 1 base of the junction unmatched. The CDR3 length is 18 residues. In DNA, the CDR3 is TGTGCCTGTGACACCGCTGGGGGATACTCCTGGGACACCCGACAGATGTTTTTC. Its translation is CACDTAGGYSWDTRQMFF.

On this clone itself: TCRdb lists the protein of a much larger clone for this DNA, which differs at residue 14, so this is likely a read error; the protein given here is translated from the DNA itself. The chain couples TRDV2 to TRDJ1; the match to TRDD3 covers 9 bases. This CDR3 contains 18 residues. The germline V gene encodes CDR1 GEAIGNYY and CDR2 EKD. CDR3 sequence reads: CACDTVLSGGSYTVKLIF. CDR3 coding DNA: TGTGCCTGTGACACCGTACTTTCTGGGGGATCTTACACCGTTAAACTCATCTTT.

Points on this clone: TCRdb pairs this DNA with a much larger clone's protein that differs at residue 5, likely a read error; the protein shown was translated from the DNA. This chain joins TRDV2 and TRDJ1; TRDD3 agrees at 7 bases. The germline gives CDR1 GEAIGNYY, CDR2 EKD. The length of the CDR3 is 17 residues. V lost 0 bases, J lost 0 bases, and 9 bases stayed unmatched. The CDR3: CACDTLLGAPNTDKLIF. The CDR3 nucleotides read TGTGCCTGTGACACCCTCCTGGGGGCTCCCAACACCGATAAACTCATCTTT.

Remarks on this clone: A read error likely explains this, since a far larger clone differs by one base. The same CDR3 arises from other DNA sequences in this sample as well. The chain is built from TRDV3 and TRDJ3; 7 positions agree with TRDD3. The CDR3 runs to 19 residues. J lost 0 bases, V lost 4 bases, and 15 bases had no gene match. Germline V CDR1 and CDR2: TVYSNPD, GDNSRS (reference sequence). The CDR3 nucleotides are TGTGCCTGCGCGCCGCCCTGGGGGTTCGACTCCTGGGACACCCGACAGATGTTTTTC. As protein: CACAPPWGFDSWDTRQMFF.

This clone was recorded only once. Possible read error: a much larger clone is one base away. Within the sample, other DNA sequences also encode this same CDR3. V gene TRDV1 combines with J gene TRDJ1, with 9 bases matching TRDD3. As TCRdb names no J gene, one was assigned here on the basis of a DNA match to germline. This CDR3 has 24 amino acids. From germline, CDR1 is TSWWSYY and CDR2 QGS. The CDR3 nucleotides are TGTGCACTTGGAGCCGTATGTGTTCGCCGACGACCTTACTGGGGGACCTTACCTACCGATAAACTCATCTTT. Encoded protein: CALGAVCVRRRPYWGTLPTDKLIF.

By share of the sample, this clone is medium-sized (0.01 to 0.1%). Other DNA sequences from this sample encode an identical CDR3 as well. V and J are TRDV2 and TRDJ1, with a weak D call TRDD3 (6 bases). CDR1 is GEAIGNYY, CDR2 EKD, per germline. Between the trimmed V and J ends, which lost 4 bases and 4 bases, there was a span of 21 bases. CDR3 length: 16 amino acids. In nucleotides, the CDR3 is TGTGCCTGTGATCCTGTTGGGGGGGCCAAGGACGATAAACTCATCTTT. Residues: CACDPVGGAKDDKLIF.

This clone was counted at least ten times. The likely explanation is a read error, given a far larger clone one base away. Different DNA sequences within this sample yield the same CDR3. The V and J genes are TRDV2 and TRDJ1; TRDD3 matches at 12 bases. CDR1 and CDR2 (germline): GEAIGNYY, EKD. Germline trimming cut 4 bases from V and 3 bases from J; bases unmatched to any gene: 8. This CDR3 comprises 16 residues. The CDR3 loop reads CACDKLGDTQADKLIF. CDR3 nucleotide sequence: TGTGCCTGTGATAAGCTGGGGGATACGCAGGCCGATAAACTCATCTTT.

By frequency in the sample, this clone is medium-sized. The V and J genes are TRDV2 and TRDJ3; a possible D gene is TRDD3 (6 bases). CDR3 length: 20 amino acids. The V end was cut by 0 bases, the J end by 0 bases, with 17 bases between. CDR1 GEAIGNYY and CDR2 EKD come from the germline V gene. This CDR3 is CACDTMGGDQVSWDTRQMFF. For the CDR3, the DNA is TGTGCCTGTGACACCATGGGGGGGGACCAAGTCTCCTGGGACACCCGACAGATGTTTTTC.

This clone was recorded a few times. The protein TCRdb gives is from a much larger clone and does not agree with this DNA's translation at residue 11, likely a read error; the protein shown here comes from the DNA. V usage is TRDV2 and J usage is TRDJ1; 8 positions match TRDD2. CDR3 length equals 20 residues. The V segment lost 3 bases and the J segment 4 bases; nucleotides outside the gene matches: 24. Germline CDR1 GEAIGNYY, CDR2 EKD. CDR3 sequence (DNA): TGTGCCTGTGACGCTCTTCCTACGTCTCTGGTAATAAAGGGGATCGATAAACTCATCTTT. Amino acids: CACDALPTSLVIKGIDKLIF.